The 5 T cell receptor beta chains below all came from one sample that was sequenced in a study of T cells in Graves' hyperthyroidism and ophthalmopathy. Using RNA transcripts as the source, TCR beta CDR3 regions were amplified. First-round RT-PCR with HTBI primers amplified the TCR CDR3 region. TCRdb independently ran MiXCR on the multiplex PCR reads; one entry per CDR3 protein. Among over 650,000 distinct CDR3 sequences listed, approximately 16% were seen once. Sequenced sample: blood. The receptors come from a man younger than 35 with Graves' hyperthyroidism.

In DNA form, the CDR3 reads TGTGCCAGCTCGGTTCGGGGGGGGCTCTCCGGCTACGAGCAGTACTTC. The encoded protein is CASSVRGGLSGYEQYF. J is TRBJ2-7 and V is TRBV18; 8 bases fit TRBD2. Germline CDR1 and CDR2: KGHSH and LQKENI. The CDR3 consists of 16 residues. After removal of 6 bases from V and 3 bases from J, the junction contained 13 bases not matched to a gene.

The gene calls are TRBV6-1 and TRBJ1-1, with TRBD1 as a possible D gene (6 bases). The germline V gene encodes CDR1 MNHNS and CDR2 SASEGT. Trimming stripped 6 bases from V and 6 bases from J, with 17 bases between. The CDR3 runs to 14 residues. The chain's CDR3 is CASSPPSRGSEAFF. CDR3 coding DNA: TGTGCCAGCAGCCCCCCAAGCAGGGGATCTGAAGCTTTCTTT.

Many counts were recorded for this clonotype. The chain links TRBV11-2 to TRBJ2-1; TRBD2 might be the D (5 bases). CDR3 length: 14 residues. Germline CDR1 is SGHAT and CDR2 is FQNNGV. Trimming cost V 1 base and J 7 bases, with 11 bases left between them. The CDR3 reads CASSLGGMMNEQFF. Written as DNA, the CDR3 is TGTGCCAGCAGCTTAGGAGGGATGATGAATGAGCAGTTCTTC.

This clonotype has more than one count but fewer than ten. The CDR3, as DNA: TGTGCCAGCAGTGGGCAAATCTATGGCTACACCTTC. Protein sequence: CASSGQIYGYTF. The chain uses TRBV25-1 and TRBJ1-2; unclear D gene. V lost 4 bases, J lost 4 bases, and 7 bases lay in between. The CDR3 length is 12 residues. Per germline, CDR1 MGHDK and CDR2 SYGVNS.

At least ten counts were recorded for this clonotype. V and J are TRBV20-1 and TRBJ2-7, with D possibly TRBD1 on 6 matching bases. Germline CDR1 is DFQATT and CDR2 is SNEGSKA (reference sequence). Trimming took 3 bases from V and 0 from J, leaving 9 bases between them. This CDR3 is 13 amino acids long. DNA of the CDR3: TGCAGTGCTAGGCAGGACAGCTCCTACGAGCAGTACTTC. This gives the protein CSARQDSSYEQYF.